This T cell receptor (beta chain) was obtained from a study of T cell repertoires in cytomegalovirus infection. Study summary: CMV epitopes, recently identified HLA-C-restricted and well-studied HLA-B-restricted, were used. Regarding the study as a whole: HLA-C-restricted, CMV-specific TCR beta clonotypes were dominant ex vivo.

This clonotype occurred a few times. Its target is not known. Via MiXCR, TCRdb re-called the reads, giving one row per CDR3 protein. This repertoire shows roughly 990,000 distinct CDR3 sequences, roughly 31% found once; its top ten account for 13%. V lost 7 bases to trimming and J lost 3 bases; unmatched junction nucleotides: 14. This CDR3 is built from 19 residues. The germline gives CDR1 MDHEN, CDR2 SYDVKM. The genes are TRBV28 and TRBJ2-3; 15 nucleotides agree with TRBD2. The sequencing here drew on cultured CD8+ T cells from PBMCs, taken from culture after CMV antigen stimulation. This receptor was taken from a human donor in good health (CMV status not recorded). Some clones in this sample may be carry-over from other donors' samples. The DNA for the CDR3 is TGTGCCAGCACTTCAATACAGCGGACTAGCGGGGGGGCAACAGATACGCAGTATTTT. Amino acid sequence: CASTSIQRTSGGATDTQYF.